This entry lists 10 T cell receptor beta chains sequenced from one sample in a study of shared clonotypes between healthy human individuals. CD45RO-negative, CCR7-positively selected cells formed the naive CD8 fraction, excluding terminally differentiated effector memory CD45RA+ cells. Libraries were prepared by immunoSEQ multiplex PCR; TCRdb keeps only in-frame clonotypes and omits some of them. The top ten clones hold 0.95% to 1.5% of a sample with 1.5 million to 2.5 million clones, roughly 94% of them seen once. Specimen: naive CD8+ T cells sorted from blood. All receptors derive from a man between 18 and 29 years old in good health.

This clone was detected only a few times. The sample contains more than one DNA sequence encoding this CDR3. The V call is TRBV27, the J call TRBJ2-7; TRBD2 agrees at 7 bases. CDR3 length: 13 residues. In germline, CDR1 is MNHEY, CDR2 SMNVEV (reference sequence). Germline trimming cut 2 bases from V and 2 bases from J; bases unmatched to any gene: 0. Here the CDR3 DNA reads TGTGCCAGCAGTTTAGCGGGAGCCTACGAGCAGTACTTC. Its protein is CASSLAGAYEQYF.

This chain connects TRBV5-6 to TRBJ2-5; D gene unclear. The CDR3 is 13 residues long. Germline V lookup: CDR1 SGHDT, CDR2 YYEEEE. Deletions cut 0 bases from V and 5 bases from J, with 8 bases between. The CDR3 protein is CASSLANPETQYF. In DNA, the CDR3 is TGTGCCAGCAGCTTGGCTAATCCCGAGACCCAGTACTTC.

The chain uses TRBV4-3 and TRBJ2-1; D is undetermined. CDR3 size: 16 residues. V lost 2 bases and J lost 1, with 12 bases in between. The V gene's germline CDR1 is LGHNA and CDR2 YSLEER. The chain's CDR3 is CASSQLSYVSYNEQFF. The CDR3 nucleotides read TGCGCCAGCAGCCAACTTAGCTATGTGTCCTACAATGAGCAGTTCTTC.

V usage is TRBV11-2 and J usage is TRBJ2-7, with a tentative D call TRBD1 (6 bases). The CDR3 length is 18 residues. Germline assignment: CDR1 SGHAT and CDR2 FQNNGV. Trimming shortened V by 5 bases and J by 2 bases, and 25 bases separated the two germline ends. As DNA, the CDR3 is TGTGCCAGCAGCCCAACCCAAGAAACCGGGACAAATACCTACGAGCAGTACTTC. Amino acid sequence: CASSPTQETGTNTYEQYF.

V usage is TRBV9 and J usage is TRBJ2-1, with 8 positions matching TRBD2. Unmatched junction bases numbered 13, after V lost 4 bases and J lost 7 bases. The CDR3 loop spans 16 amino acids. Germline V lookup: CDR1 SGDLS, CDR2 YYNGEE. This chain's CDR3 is CASSPQRERPHNEQFF. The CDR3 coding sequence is TGTGCCAGCAGCCCCCAGCGGGAGAGGCCTCATAATGAGCAGTTCTTC.

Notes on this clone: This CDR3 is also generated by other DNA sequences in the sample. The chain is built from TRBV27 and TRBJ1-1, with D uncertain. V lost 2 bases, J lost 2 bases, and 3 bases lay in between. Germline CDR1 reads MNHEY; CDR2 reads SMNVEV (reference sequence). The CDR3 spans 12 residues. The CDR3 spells CASSLGNTEAFF. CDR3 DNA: TGTGCCAGCAGTTTAGGAAACACTGAAGCTTTCTTT.

The CDR3 protein is CASSQGGDTRLREQYF. DNA of the CDR3: TGTGCCAGCAGCCAAGGTGGGGACACTCGGCTCCGCGAGCAGTACTTC. This rearrangement joins TRBV13 to TRBJ2-7; TRBD1 is a possible D gene (6 bases). This CDR3 comprises 16 residues. From germline, CDR1 is PRHDT and CDR2 FYEKMQ (reference sequence). The ends were cut back, 5 bases at V and 6 bases at J, with 23 bases in the middle.

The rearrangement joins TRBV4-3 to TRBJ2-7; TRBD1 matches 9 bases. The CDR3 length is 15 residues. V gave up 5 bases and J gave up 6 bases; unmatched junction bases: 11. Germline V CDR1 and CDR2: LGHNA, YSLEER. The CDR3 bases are TGCGCCAGCAGCACTCACAGGGGGCCCAGTTTCGAGCAGTACTTC. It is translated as CASSTHRGPSFEQYF.

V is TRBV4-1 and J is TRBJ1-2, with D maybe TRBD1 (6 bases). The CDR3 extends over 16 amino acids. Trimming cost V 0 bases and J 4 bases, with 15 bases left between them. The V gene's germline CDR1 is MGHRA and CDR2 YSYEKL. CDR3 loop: CASSQERGTDPYGYTF. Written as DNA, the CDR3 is TGCGCCAGCAGCCAAGAAAGGGGGACGGACCCCTATGGCTACACCTTC.

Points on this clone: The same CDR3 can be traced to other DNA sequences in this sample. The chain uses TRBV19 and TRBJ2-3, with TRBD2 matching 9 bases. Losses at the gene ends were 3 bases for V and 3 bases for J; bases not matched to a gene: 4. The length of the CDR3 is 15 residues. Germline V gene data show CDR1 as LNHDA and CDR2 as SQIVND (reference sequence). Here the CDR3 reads CASSIGGGGTDTQYF. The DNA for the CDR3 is TGTGCCAGTAGTATTGGCGGGGGGGGAACAGATACGCAGTATTTT.